The rows below give T cell receptor beta chains drawn from one sample of a study of blood T cell repertoires in COVID-19. Clones were sequenced by immunoSEQ multiplex PCR, and TCRdb holds only the in-frame ones, with some missing. Among tens of thousands of clones listed, 86% were seen once. Source material: peripheral blood. The receptors stem from a man older than 75 in a cohort sampled during active COVID-19. CDR3s leave out the opening cysteine and the closing phenylalanine or tryptophan.

V	J	CDR3
TRBV6-6	TRBJ2-5	ASSYSLSETQY
TRBV3-1/TRBV3-2	TRBJ1-1	ASSQGGSVGTEAF
TRBV29-1	TRBJ2-7	SVMARERSYEQY
TRBV12-3/TRBV12-4	TRBJ1-4	ASTYGRKLF
TRBV24-1	TRBJ1-5	ATSPGGLGNQPQH
TRBV7-2	TRBJ2-2	ASSIGWGTENTGELF
TRBV5-8	TRBJ1-1	ASTAGQGTNTEAF
TRBV19	TRBJ1-1	ASSTSNKPGTEAF
TRBV15	TRBJ2-3	ATRWGRGTDTQY
TRBV3-1/TRBV3-2	TRBJ1-2	ASSQGKPGYGYT
TRBV7-9	TRBJ2-3	ASSLVVLLDTQY
TRBV7-9	TRBJ2-1	ASTSPGPRGYNEQF
TRBV7-8	TRBJ2-5	ASSLGSGSKTQY
TRBV6-4	TRBJ1-2	ASRAEAMDGYT
TRBV2	TRBJ2-7	ASSQTSYEQY
TRBV5-1	TRBJ2-4	ASSLQPGGGENIQY
TRBV4-1	TRBJ2-2	ASSPRGGSNTGELF
TRBV2	TRBJ2-5	ASSEFLAGEETQY
TRBV4-3	TRBJ2-3	ASSQGTGGTDTQY
TRBV4-3	TRBJ2-6	ASSQPAGATSGANVLT
TRBV2	TRBJ2-5	ASMIELEETQY
TRBV6-5	TRBJ1-1	ASSYWTGNTEAF
TRBV6-5	TRBJ1-5	ASIDRGDQPQH
TRBV6-5	TRBJ1-1	ASRGKQGSTEAF
TRBV20-1	TRBJ1-2	SARRDYGYT
TRBV29-1	TRBJ2-1	SVAGGRGGYNEQF
TRBV6-5	TRBJ1-2	ASNPGTGQYGYT
TRBV29-1	TRBJ2-6	SVGQGSSEANVLT
TRBV5-1	TRBJ2-4	ASSLGQGANKNIQY
TRBV6-2/TRBV6-3	TRBJ1-2	ASSRTGLYGYT
TRBV5-6	TRBJ2-5	ASSLPLPGLAGGQETQY
TRBV5-5	TRBJ1-3	ASSLTGYSGNTIY